This passage covers 29 T cell receptor beta chains from one sample sequenced in a study of brain T cells in children with intractable seizures. Using immunoSEQ multiplex PCR, the repertoire was profiled, and TCRdb retains in-frame clones only, with some absent. Of 300,000 to 400,000 clones in the sample, about 93% were seen once. Time point reported: blood from clinic visit 5 months post-surgery; TSC patient then seizure free. The input for sequencing was peripheral blood, taken about 5 months after surgery. Every receptor here comes from a boy under two years old with tuberous sclerosis and intractable seizures.

J is TRBJ2-1 and V is TRBV4-1, with D perhaps TRBD2 (5 bases). CDR1 is MGHRA, CDR2 YSYEKL, per germline. V was shortened by 4 bases and J by 2 bases, with 15 bases between the two germline ends. This CDR3 spans 16 amino acids. This CDR3 is CASSLPTRDTYNEQFF. CDR3 coding DNA: TGCGCCAGCAGCCTCCCAACCCGGGATACCTACAATGAGCAGTTCTTC.

The CDR3 protein is CASSLALTGSYGYTF. CDR3 in DNA: TGCGCCAGCAGCTTGGCGTTGACAGGGTCCTATGGCTACACCTTC. The chain recombines TRBV5-1 with TRBJ1-2; 7 bases align to TRBD1. J was trimmed by 4 bases and V by 0 bases; bases with no gene match: 6. In germline, CDR1 is SGHRS, CDR2 YFSETQ. CDR3 size: 15 residues.

The rearrangement joins TRBV28 to TRBJ1-5, with unresolved D. The germline V and J ends were trimmed by 6 bases and 4 bases, with 10 bases remaining between them. Germline CDR1 is MDHEN and CDR2 is SYDVKM. CDR3 length equals 13 residues. The DNA of the CDR3 is TGTGCCAGCAGACCTACGGGTAATCAGCCCCAGCATTTT. It yields the protein CASRPTGNQPQHF.

This clone was seen a single time. The chain links TRBV7-2 to TRBJ1-2; D ambiguous. Germline CDR1 and CDR2: SGHTA and FQGNSA. Trimming cost V 5 bases and J 1 base, with 5 bases left between them. The CDR3 loop spans 12 amino acids. The CDR3 DNA reads TGTGCCAGCAGCCCCCGTAACTATGGCTACACCTTC. Protein product: CASSPRNYGYTF.

The chain carries TRBV19 and TRBJ2-7; 9 nucleotides align to TRBD1. Germline CDR1 is LNHDA and CDR2 is SQIVND (reference sequence). The CDR3 extends over 15 amino acids. Trimming at V came to 5 bases and at J to 4 bases, leaving 9 bases not matched to a gene. CDR3 sequence (DNA): TGTGCCAGTAGTCCAGAGGGACAGGGAGGTTACGAGCAGTACTTC. It specifies CASSPEGQGGYEQYF. Based on the CDR3 plus reference TRBV19 and TRBJ2-7, the full variable domain is DGGITQSPKYLFRKEGQNVTLSCEQNLNHDAMYWYRQDPGQGLRLIYYSQIVNDFQKGDIAEGYSVSREKKESFPLTVTSAQKNPTAFYLCASSPEGQGGYEQYFGPGTRLTVT.

This chain connects TRBV19 to TRBJ1-1; D is ambiguous. V lost 3 bases, J lost 3 bases, and 8 bases lay in between. The germline V gene encodes CDR1 LNHDA and CDR2 SQIVND (reference sequence). The CDR3 totals 13 residues. CDR3 in DNA: TGTGCCAGTAGTATTTCGGGGTACACTGAAGCTTTCTTT. It is translated as CASSISGYTEAFF.

The J gene is TRBJ2-3, the V gene TRBV7-2, with D perhaps TRBD2 (5 bases). CDR1 SGHTA and CDR2 FQGNSA come from the germline V gene. The CDR3 is 15 residues long. With 8 bases removed from V and 2 bases from J, the gap between germline ends came to 17 bases. The CDR3 bases are TGTGCCAGCGTTGACGGGGTCCTTCTCACAGATACGCAGTATTTT. This encodes CASVDGVLLTDTQYF.

The rearrangement uses TRBV11-2 and TRBJ2-6; perhaps TRBD2 as D (6 bases). This CDR3 has 18 residues. CDR1 is SGHAT, CDR2 FQNNGV, per germline. V shed 5 bases and J shed 0 bases, with 17 bases lying between them. The DNA for the CDR3 is TGTGCCAGCAGCCGAAGACCGCCACTAGCCTCTGGGGCCAACGTCCTGACTTTC. It translates to CASSRRPPLASGANVLTF.

The chain joins TRBV5-1 to TRBJ2-3; 10 nucleotides align to TRBD2. J was trimmed by 5 bases and V by 2 bases; bases with no gene match: 5. The CDR3 runs 15 residues. Germline V gives CDR1 SGHRS, CDR2 YFSETQ. In DNA, the CDR3 is TGCGCCAGCAGCTTAGCGGGGGGGCCGGAAGATACGCAGTATTTT. Translation gives CASSLAGGPEDTQYF.

The chain combines TRBV5-6 with TRBJ1-5; 8 nucleotides align to TRBD1. This CDR3 is 18 amino acids long. Trimming removed 4 bases from V and 0 bases from J; junction bases left unmatched: 12. CDR1 and CDR2 (germline): SGHDT, YYEEEE. The CDR3 DNA follows: TGTGCCAGCAGCCTCTACGGACAGGGTCGAAATAGCAATCAGCCCCAGCATTTT. It yields the protein CASSLYGQGRNSNQPQHF.

The chain has TRBV6-6 and TRBJ1-1; D unresolved. The CDR3 extends over 12 amino acids. Trimming cost V 3 bases and J 7 bases, with 9 bases left between them. Germline CDR1 and CDR2: MNHNY and SVGAGI (reference sequence). Written as DNA, the CDR3 is TGTGCCAGCAGTTATAGTAATGTTGAAGCTTTCTTT. It translates to CASSYSNVEAFF.

As for this clone: Other DNA sequences in this specimen translate into the identical CDR3. The rearrangement joins TRBV24-1 to TRBJ1-5; D gene uncertain. The CDR3 sequence is 14 residues long. In germline, CDR1 is KGHDR, CDR2 SFDVKD. Trimming shortened V by 2 bases and J by 0 bases, and 4 bases separated the two germline ends. DNA of the CDR3: TGTGCCACCAGTGATTCCGATAGCAATCAGCCCCAGCATTTT. Amino acid sequence: CATSDSDSNQPQHF.

The CDR3 DNA sequence: TGTGCCAGCAGACAATGGCGGGGGGGTTACACAGATACGCAGTATTTT. This codes for CASRQWRGGYTDTQYF. The V gene is TRBV7-9, the J gene TRBJ2-3; 9 bases are shared with TRBD2. The CDR3 covers 16 residues. CDR1 and CDR2 from the germline V gene are SEHNR and FQNEAQ (reference sequence). J lost 2 bases, V lost 6 bases, and 9 bases had no gene match.

This chain connects TRBV7-8 to TRBJ2-1; no clear D. This CDR3 region has 14 residues. Germline V gene data show CDR1 as SGHVS and CDR2 as FQNEAQ. Trimming stripped 1 base from V and 8 bases from J, with 12 bases between. Here the CDR3 DNA reads TGTGCCAGCAGCTTAGATTTGGTCCCGTATGAGCAGTTCTTC. Protein product: CASSLDLVPYEQFF.

The gene calls are TRBV7-9 and TRBJ2-5, with D possibly TRBD1 on 6 matching bases. The ends were cut back, 1 base at V and 2 bases at J, with 8 bases in the middle. The germline gives CDR1 SEHNR, CDR2 FQNEAQ (reference sequence). CDR3 size: 14 residues. CDR3 sequence reads: CASSLVGAQETQYF. The DNA for the CDR3 is TGTGCCAGCAGCTTAGTGGGGGCACAAGAGACCCAGTACTTC.

The genes are TRBV6-5 and TRBJ2-1; D remains unclear. Germline V gene sequence: CDR1 MNHEY, CDR2 SVGAGI. V was cut by 4 bases and J by 4 bases, with 11 bases left in between. CDR3 length: 14 residues. DNA for the CDR3: TGTGCCAGCAGTTCCTGGGCTGGTTACAATGAGCAGTTCTTC. It is translated as CASSSWAGYNEQFF.

V usage is TRBV18 and J usage is TRBJ2-5; a weak D match, TRBD2 (5 bases). The CDR3 totals 14 residues. The germline V and J ends were trimmed by 3 bases and 1 base, with 9 bases remaining between them. The germline CDR1 and CDR2 sequences are KGHSH and LQKENI. The CDR3 DNA sequence: TGTGCCAGCTCACCTGGGAGTACCCAAGAGACCCAGTACTTC. Translation gives CASSPGSTQETQYF.

V and J are TRBV7-2 and TRBJ1-3, with D possibly being TRBD1 (5 bases). Trimming left V 10 bases short and J 3 bases short, with 16 bases between. The CDR3 has 14 amino acids. From germline, CDR1 is SGHTA and CDR2 FQGNSA. The chain's CDR3 is CATAAGTHGNTIYF. In DNA form, the CDR3 reads TGTGCCACGGCGGCCGGGACTCATGGAAACACCATATATTTT.

This chain uses TRBV6-6 with TRBJ2-7, with 9 bases matching TRBD2. Germline CDR1 MNHNY, CDR2 SVGAGI (reference sequence). This CDR3 has 15 amino acids. V was pared by 4 bases and J by 3 bases, with 7 bases of the junction left unmatched. The CDR3 bases are TGTGCCAGCAGTTTTAGTAGCGGGAGAAGCTACGAGCAGTACTTC. It codes for CASSFSSGRSYEQYF.

The chain is built from TRBV28 and TRBJ1-2, with D perhaps TRBD1 (5 bases). Per germline, CDR1 MDHEN and CDR2 SYDVKM. The CDR3 has 14 amino acids. Trimming took 4 bases from V and 4 from J, leaving 13 bases between them. The CDR3 loop reads CASSYIDSLYGYTF. The CDR3 coding sequence is TGTGCCAGCAGTTACATCGACAGTCTCTATGGCTACACCTTC.

The chain links TRBV7-2 to TRBJ2-7; no firm D call. This CDR3 has 13 amino acids. Germline CDR1 reads SGHTA; CDR2 reads FQGNSA. The V gene lost 0 bases and the J gene lost 3 bases, with 6 bases spanning the gap. The CDR3 loop is CASSLASLYEQYF. In DNA form, the CDR3 reads TGTGCCAGCAGCTTAGCAAGTCTCTACGAGCAGTACTTC.

The rearrangement joins TRBV13 to TRBJ2-7; D unclear. V dropped 4 bases and J dropped 6 bases, with 10 bases sitting between them. The CDR3 contains 12 residues. CDR1 PRHDT and CDR2 FYEKMQ come from the germline V gene (reference sequence). The CDR3 reads CASSSPDCEQYF. CDR3 coding DNA: TGTGCCAGCAGCTCCCCCGATTGCGAGCAGTACTTC. The full variable domain, its missing parts supplied by reference TRBV13 and TRBJ2-7, is AAGVIQSPRHLIKEKRETATLKCYPIPRHDTVYWYQQGPGQDPQFLISFYEKMQSDKGSIPDRFSAQQFSDYHSELNMSSLELGDSALYFCASSSPDCEQYFGPGTRLTVT.

The V gene is TRBV27, the J gene TRBJ1-1; TRBD1 agrees at 7 bases. V was clipped by 1 base and J by 3 bases; unmatched bases: 8. The germline V gene encodes CDR1 MNHEY and CDR2 SMNVEV (reference sequence). The CDR3 has 16 amino acids. The CDR3 loop reads CASSLYGTAWDTEAFF. The CDR3 DNA follows: TGTGCCAGCAGTTTATACGGGACAGCTTGGGACACTGAAGCTTTCTTT.

The chain joins TRBV5-1 to TRBJ2-2, with a weak D call TRBD1 (6 bases). The CDR3 contains 15 residues. V gave up 3 bases and J gave up 4 bases, with 13 bases separating them. Germline CDR1 SGHRS, CDR2 YFSETQ. CDR3 DNA sequence: TGCGCCAGCAGCTATGAACTAGGGGGCACCGGGGAGCTGTTTTTT. Its translation: CASSYELGGTGELFF.

The chain employs TRBV5-4 and TRBJ2-2, with D possibly TRBD2 on 6 matching bases. Trimming removed 0 bases from V and 2 bases from J, with 23 bases in between. Per the germline V gene, CDR1 is SGHNT and CDR2 is YYREEE (reference sequence). The CDR3 spans 20 residues. CDR3 nucleotides: TGTGCCAGCAGCTTGGCCGACGAATTGGGCGGGGATACTAACACCGGGGAGCTGTTTTTT. As protein: CASSLADELGGDTNTGELFF.

This clone is a singleton in its sample. The chain employs TRBV4-2 and TRBJ2-7; possibly TRBD2 for D (6 bases). This CDR3 contains 19 residues. V gave up 0 bases and J gave up 5 bases, with 26 bases separating them. The germline V gene has CDR1 LGHNA and CDR2 YNFKEQ. Here the CDR3 DNA reads TGTGCCAGCAGCCAAGATAGAGTAAGATCCGGAGGGCCATACCACGAGCAGTACTTC. Translated: CASSQDRVRSGGPYHEQYF.

The V call is TRBV30, the J call TRBJ1-2; a possible D gene is TRBD1 (6 bases). V shed 4 bases and J shed 4 bases, with 22 bases lying between them. There are 16 residues in the CDR3. Germline V gene data show CDR1 as GTSNPN and CDR2 as SVGIG (reference sequence). CDR3 nucleotide sequence: TGTGCCTGGACCCCACCCAGGGGTAGGGTTGGCTATGGCTACACCTTC. Translation gives CAWTPPRGRVGYGYTF.

The V gene is TRBV7-9, the J gene TRBJ2-1, with 11 bases that match TRBD2. With V trimmed by 4 bases and J by 2 bases, 1 base remained unmatched. In germline, CDR1 is SEHNR, CDR2 FQNEAQ (reference sequence). The CDR3 has 15 amino acids. CDR3 residues: CASSSLAGAYNEQFF. The CDR3 nucleotides are TGTGCCAGCAGCTCACTAGCGGGGGCCTACAATGAGCAGTTCTTC.

The genes are TRBV4-1 and TRBJ1-6, with D possibly matching TRBD1 (5 bases). The CDR3 has 17 residues. The germline CDR1 and CDR2 sequences are MGHRA and YSYEKL. V lost 1 base and J lost 0, with 10 bases in between. As DNA, the CDR3 is TGCGCCAGCAGCCAAGTAAGGGGTAACTCCTATAATTCACCCCTCCACTTT. This encodes CASSQVRGNSYNSPLHF.